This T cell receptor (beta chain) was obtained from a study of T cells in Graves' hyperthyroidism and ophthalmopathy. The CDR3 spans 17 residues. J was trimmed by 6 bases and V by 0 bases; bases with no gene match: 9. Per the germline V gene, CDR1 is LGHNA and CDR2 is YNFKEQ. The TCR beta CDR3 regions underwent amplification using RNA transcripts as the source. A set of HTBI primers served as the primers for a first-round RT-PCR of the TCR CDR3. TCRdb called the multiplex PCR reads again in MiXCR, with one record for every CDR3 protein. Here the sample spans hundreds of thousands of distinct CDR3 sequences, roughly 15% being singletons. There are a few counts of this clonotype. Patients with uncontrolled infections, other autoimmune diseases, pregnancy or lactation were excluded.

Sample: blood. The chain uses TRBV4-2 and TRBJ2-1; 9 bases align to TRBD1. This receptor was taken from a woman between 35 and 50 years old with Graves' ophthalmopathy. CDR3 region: CASSQDLGTGRRNEQFF. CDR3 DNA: TGTGCCAGCAGCCAAGATCTCGGGACAGGGAGGCGCAATGAGCAGTTCTTC.